This TCR beta chain was profiled in a study of T cells in Graves' hyperthyroidism and ophthalmopathy. Clinical symptoms, serum thyroxine and TRAb, thyroid ultrasound and orbital computed tomography together formed the diagnostic basis. TCR beta CDR3 regions were amplified from RNA transcripts. During a first-round RT-PCR of the TCR CDR3, the HTBI primer set was used. TCRdb re-called the multiplex PCR reads with MiXCR, one entry per CDR3 protein. The sample comprises 540,000 or so distinct CDR3 sequences, more than 15% of which are singletons, and about 7% rests with the top ten. This clonotype was detected many times. This clonotype was obtained from a woman aged 25 to 45 with Graves' hyperthyroidism. Sequenced: blood.

Here the CDR3 DNA reads TGTGCCAGCAGGAGCGGGACAGGGGGTGGAAACACCGGGGAGCTGTTTTTT. This gives the protein CASRSGTGGGNTGELFF. The chain has TRBV7-6 and TRBJ2-2, with TRBD1 matching over 11 bases. The CDR3 totals 17 residues. V shed 6 bases, J shed 2 bases, and the junction held 8 bases outside the gene matches. From germline, CDR1 is SGHVS and CDR2 FNYEAQ.